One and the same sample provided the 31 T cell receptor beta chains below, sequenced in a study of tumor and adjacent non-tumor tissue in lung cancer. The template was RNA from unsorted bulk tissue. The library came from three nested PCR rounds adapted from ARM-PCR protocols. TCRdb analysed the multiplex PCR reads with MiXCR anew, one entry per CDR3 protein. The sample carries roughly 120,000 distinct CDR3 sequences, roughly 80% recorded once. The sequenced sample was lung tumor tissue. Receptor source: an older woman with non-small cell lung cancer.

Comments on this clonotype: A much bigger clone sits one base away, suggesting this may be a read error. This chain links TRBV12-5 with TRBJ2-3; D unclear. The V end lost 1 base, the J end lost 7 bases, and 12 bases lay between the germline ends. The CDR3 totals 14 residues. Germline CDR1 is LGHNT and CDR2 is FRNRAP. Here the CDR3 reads CASGLGAELNTQYF. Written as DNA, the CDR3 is TGTGCTAGTGGTTTGGGCGCCGAATTGAATACGCAGTATTTT.

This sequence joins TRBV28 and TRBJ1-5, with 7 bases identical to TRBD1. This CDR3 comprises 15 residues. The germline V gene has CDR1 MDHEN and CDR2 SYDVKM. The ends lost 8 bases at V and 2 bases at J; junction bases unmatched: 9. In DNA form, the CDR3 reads TGTGCCAGCCGAACACGACAGGGTGGCAATCAGCCCCAGCATTTT. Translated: CASRTRQGGNQPQHF.

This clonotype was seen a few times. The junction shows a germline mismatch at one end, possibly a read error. CDR3: CASSWGFSSTNTQYF. Here the CDR3 DNA reads TGTGCCAGTAGCTGGGGATTTTCTAGCACAAATACGCAGTATTTT. This sequence joins TRBV5-6 and TRBJ2-3; D is perhaps TRBD2 (5 bases). CDR1 SGHDT and CDR2 YYEEEE come from the germline V gene. The CDR3 has 15 amino acids.

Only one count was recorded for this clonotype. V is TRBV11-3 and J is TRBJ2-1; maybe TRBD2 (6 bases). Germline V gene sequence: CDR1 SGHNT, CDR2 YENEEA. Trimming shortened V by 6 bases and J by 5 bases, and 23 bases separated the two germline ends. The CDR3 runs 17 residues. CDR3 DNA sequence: TGTGCCAGCAGTTTGGAGTTGACTAGAGGGAGGCACAATGAGCAGTTCTTC. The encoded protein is CASSLELTRGRHNEQFF.

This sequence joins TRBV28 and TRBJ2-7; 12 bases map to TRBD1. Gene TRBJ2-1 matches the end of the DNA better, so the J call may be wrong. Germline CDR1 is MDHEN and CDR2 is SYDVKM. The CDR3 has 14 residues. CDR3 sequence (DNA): TGTGCCAGCAGTTTAGGGACAGGGGGCAACGAGCAGTTCTTC. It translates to CASSLGTGGNEQFF.

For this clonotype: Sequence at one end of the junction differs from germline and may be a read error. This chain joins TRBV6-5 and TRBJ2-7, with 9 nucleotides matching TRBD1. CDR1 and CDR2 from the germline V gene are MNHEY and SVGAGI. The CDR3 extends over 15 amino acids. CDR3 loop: CTSSDAGTGICEQYF. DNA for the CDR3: TGTACCAGCAGTGACGCCGGGACAGGGATCTGCGAGCAGTACTTC.

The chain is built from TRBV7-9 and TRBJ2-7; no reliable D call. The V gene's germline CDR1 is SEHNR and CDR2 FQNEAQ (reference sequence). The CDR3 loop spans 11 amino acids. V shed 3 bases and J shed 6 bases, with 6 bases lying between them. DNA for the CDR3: TGTGCCAGCAGCTTCTTAGGCGAGCAGTACTTC. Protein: CASSFLGEQYF.

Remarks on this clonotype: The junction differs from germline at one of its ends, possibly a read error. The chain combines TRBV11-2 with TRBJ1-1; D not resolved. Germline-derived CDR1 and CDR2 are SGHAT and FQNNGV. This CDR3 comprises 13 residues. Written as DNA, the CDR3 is TGTGCCAGCAACTCTTCGCCCGGGAATGAAGTTTTCTTT. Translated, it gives CASNSSPGNEVFF.

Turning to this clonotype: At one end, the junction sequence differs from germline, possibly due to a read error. CDR3 sequence: CTSSSQISGGEQFF. The CDR3 DNA reads TGTACCAGCAGCTCCCAGATTAGCGGGGGTGAACAGTTCTTC. This chain joins TRBV11-3 and TRBJ2-1, with TRBD2 matching 9 bases. The CDR3 is made up of 14 amino acids. Germline-derived CDR1 and CDR2 are SGHNT and YENEEA.

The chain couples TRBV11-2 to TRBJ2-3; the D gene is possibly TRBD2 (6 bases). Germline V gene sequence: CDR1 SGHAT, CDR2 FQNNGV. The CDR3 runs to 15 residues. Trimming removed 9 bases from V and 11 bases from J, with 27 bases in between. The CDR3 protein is CASRRGGAGTNMQYF. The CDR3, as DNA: TGTGCCAGTAGGAGGGGTGGGGCTGGCACAAATATGCAGTATTTT.

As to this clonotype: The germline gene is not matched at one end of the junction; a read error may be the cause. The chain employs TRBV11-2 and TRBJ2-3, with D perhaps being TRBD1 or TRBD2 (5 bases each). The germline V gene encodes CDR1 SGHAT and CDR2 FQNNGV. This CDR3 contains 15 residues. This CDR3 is CASSATGMDTDTQYF. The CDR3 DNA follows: TGTGCCAGCAGCGCCACCGGGATGGACACAGATACGCAATATTTT.

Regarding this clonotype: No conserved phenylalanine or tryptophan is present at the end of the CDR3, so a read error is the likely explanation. CDR3 nucleotides: TGCAATGCTATACCTGGGACAGGGGCATCCTACGAGCAGTACTTA. The encoded protein is CNAIPGTGASYEQYL. This chain uses TRBV20-1 with TRBJ2-7; 10 bases are a match to TRBD1. The CDR3 consists of 15 residues. Germline assignment: CDR1 DFQATT and CDR2 SNEGSKA (reference sequence).

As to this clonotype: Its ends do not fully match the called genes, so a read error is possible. The CDR3 coding sequence is TGTGCCAGCATGACGACTAGCGGGAGGGCCTTTGGCAATGAGCGGTTCTTC. As protein: CASMTTSGRAFGNERFF. This chain uses TRBV6-2 or TRBV6-3 with TRBJ2-1; 14 nucleotides line up with TRBD2. The CDR3 sequence is 17 residues long. Germline assignment: CDR1 MNHEY and CDR2 SVGEGT.

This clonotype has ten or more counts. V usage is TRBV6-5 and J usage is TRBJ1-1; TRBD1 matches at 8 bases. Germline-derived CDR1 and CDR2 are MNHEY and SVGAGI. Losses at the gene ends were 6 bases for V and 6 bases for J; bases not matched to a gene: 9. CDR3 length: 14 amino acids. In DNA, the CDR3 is TGTGCCAGCAGCTTAGCCGGGACAGGTGCTGAAGCTTTCTTT. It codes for CASSLAGTGAEAFF.

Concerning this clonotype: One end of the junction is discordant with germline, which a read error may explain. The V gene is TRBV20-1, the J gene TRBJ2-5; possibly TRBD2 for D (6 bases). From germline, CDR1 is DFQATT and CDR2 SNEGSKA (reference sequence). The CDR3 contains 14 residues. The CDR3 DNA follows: TGCAGTGCTAGAGATGTGGCCTTGGGGGAGGCCCACTACTTC. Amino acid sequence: CSARDVALGEAHYF.

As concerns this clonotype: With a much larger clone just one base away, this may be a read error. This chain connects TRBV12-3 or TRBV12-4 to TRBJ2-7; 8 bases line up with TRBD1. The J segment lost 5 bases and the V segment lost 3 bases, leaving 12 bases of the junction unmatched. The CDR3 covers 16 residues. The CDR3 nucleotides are TGTGCCAGCAGTTTTTCGCAGGCAGGGGGCAAGAACGAGCAGTACTTC. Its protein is CASSFSQAGGKNEQYF.

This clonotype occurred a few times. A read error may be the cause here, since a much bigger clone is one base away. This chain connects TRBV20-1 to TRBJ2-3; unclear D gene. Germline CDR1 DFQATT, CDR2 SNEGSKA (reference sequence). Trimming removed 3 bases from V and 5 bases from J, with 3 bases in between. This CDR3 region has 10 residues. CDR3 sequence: CSASVDTQYF. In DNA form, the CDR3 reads TGCAGTGCTAGTGTAGATACGCAGTATTTT.

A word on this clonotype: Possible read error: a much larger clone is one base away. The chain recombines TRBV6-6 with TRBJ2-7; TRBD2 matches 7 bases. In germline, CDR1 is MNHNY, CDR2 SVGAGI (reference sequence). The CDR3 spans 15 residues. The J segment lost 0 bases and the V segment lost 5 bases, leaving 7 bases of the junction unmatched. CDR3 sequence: CASSDVSGNSYEQYF. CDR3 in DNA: TGTGCCAGCAGTGACGTAAGCGGGAACTCCTACGAGCAGTACTTC.

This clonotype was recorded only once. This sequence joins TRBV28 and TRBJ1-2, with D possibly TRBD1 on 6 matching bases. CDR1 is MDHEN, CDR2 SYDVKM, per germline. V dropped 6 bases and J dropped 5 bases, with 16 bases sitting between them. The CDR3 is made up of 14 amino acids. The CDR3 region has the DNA TGTGCCAGCAGCTACCTTGGAACAGGGTATGGCTACACCTTC. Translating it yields CASSYLGTGYGYTF.

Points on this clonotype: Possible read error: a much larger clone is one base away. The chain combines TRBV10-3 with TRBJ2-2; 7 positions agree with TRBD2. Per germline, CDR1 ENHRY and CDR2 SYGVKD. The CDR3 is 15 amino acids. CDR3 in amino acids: CAISETSANTGEQFF. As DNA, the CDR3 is TGTGCCATCAGTGAGACTAGCGCGAACACCGGGGAGCAGTTTTTT.

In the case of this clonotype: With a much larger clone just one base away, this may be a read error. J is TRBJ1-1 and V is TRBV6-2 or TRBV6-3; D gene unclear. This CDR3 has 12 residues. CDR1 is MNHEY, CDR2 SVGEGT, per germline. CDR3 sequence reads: CASRADYTEASF. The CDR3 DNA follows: TGTGCCAGCAGGGCCGATTATACTGAAGCTTCCTTT.

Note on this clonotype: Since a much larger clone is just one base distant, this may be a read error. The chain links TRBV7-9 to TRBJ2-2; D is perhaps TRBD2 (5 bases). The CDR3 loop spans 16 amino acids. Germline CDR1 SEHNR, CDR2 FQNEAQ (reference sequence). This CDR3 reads CTSSLGGAQDTGELFF. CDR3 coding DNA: TGTACCAGCAGCTTAGGAGGAGCTCAGGACACCGGGGAGCTGTTTTTT. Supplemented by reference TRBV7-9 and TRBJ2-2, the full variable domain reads DTGVSQNPRHKITKRGQNVTFRCDPISEHNRLYWYRQTLGQGPEFLTYFQNEAQLEKSRLLSDRFSAERPKGSFSTLEIQRTEQGDSAMYLCTSSLGGAQDTGELFFGEGSRLTVL.

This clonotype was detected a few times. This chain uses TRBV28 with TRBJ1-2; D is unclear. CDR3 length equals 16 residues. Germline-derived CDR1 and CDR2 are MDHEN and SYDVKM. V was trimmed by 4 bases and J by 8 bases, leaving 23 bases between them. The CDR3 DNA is TGTGCCAGCAGTTCCCCGGCGGGCGCTTCTATCCGGGGCTACACCTTC. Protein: CASSSPAGASIRGYTF.

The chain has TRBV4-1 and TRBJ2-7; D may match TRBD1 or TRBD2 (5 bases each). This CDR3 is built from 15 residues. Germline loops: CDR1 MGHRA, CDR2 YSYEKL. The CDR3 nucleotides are TGCGTGAGCAGCCAAAGAGGGGAACCTAGGAACGAGCAGTACTTC. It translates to CVSSQRGEPRNEQYF.

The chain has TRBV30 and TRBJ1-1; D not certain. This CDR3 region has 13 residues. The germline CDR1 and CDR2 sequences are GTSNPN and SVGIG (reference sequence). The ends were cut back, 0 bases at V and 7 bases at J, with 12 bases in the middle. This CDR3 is CAWSVSRLDEAFF. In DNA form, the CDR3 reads TGTGCCTGGAGTGTATCGAGACTAGATGAAGCTTTCTTT.

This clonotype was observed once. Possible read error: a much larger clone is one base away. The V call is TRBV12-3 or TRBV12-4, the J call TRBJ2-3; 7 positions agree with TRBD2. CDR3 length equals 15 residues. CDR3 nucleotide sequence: TGTGCCAGCAAATGGCACGGGGGGAGCACAGATACGCTGTATTTT. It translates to CASKWHGGSTDTLYF.

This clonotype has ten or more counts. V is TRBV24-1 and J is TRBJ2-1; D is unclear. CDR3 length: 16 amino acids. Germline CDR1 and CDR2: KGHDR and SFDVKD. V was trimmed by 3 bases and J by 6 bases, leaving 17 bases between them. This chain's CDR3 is CATSDHRLLGGNEQFF. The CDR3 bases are TGTGCCACCAGTGATCACCGGCTTTTGGGCGGCAATGAGCAGTTCTTC.

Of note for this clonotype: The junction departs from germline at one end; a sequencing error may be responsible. The CDR3 nucleotides are TGTGCCAGCAGTGAGTCTGCAAAGATCCAGTACTTC. It specifies CASSESAKIQYF. This chain connects TRBV10-2 to TRBJ2-5; no firm D call. Germline assignment: CDR1 WSHSY and CDR2 SAAADI. The CDR3 runs to 12 residues.

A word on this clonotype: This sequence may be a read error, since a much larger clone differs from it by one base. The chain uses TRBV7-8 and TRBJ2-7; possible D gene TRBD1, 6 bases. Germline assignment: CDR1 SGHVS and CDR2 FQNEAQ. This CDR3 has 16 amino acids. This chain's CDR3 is CTSSLVIGQGSYEQYF. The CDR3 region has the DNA TGTACCAGCAGCTTAGTGATCGGTCAGGGGTCCTACGAGCAGTACTTC.

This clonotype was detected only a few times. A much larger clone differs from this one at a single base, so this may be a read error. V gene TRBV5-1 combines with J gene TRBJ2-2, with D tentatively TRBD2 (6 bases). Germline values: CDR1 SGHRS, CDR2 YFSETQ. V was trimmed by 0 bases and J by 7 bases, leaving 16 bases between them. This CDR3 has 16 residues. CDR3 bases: TGCGCCAGCAGCTTGGGACACGGCGGGGATCTCGGGGAGCTGTTTTTT. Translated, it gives CASSLGHGGDLGELFF.

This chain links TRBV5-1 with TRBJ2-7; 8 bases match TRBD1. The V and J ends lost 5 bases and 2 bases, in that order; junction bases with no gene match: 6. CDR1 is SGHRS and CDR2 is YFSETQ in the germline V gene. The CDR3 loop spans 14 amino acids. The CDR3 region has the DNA TGCGCCAGCAGAAAGGGACAGGAGACCTACGAGCAGTACTTC. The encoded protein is CASRKGQETYEQYF.